This is a list of T cell receptor beta chains from one sample in a study of cytomegalovirus exposure and HLA in healthy donors. Only in-frame clones appear in the TCRdb table, and some are missing; sequencing was by immunoSEQ multiplex PCR. The repertoire holds approximately 220,000 clones, with approximately 79% as singletons. The source material was PBMCs. Every receptor here comes from a girl between 2 and 10 years old in good health and CMV-seronegative. CDR3s include the opening cysteine and the closing phenylalanine or tryptophan. D genes are given only for firm matches. Rows may omit the clone size; those that give it use once, few, many or a size class.

d_gene: TRBD2; j_gene: TRBJ2-3; v_gene: TRBV2; abundance: NA; CDR3nt: TGTGCCAGCGGCGCCATACTAGCGGGCACAGATACGCAGTATTTT; CDR3aa: CASGAILAGTDTQYF
d_gene: TRBD1; j_gene: TRBJ1-4; v_gene: TRBV30; abundance: NA; CDR3nt: TGTGCCTGGATGACAGGGCCCGAAAAACTGTTTTTT; CDR3aa: CAWMTGPEKLFF
d_gene: TRBD1; j_gene: TRBJ1-4; v_gene: TRBV16; abundance: once; CDR3nt: TGTGCCAGCAGCCAAGAGACAGGGGTTATCGAAAAACTGTTTTTT; CDR3aa: CASSQETGVIEKLFF
d_gene: TRBD2; j_gene: TRBJ2-7; v_gene: TRBV5-4; abundance: NA; CDR3nt: TGTGCCAGCAGCCCGGGACTAGCCCGCGCGGACGAGCAGTACTTC; CDR3aa: CASSPGLARADEQYF
d_gene: TRBD1; j_gene: TRBJ2-3; v_gene: TRBV5-4; abundance: NA; CDR3nt: TGTGCCAGCAGCTTGGCACAGGGGGCAATAGATACGCAGTATTTT; CDR3aa: CASSLAQGAIDTQYF
d_gene: NA; j_gene: TRBJ1-5; v_gene: TRBV19; abundance: NA; CDR3nt: TGTGCCAGTAGTATATACGGGGAGAGCAATCAGCCCCAGCATTTT; CDR3aa: CASSIYGESNQPQHF
d_gene: TRBD1; j_gene: TRBJ1-2; v_gene: TRBV5-1; abundance: few; CDR3nt: TGCGCCAGCAGCTTGTTGGGCAGGGGGGATGGCTACACCTTC; CDR3aa: CASSLLGRGDGYTF
d_gene: NA; j_gene: TRBJ1-6; v_gene: TRBV29-1; abundance: NA; CDR3nt: TGCAGCGCCGCTCCAGGAAATTCACCCCTCCACTTT; CDR3aa: CSAAPGNSPLHF
d_gene: NA; j_gene: TRBJ1-2; v_gene: TRBV5-1; abundance: NA; CDR3nt: TGCGCCAGCAGGCCGGACTCAGAAGGCGGCTACACCTTC; CDR3aa: CASRPDSEGGYTF
d_gene: TRBD1; j_gene: TRBJ1-2; v_gene: TRBV4-1; abundance: NA; CDR3nt: TGCGCCAGCAGCCAAGAGGTGGTACAGGGGGCAGTCGGCTACACCTTC; CDR3aa: CASSQEVVQGAVGYTF
d_gene: TRBD1; j_gene: TRBJ2-1; v_gene: TRBV19; abundance: NA; CDR3nt: TGTGCCAGTAGGGTGACAGGGGGATTCAATGAGCAGTTCTTC; CDR3aa: CASRVTGGFNEQFF
d_gene: TRBD1; j_gene: TRBJ1-3; v_gene: TRBV13; abundance: NA; CDR3nt: TGTGCCAGCAGCTGGGACAGTGCTGGAAACACCATATATTTT; CDR3aa: CASSWDSAGNTIYF
d_gene: NA; j_gene: TRBJ2-7; v_gene: TRBV5-4; abundance: once; CDR3nt: TGTGCCAGCAGCTTGGGTACAGTTAGAACCTACGAGCAGTACTTC; CDR3aa: CASSLGTVRTYEQYF
d_gene: NA; j_gene: TRBJ2-3; v_gene: TRBV7-9; abundance: NA; CDR3nt: TGTTCCAGCAGCCTACAGGGAGATACGCAGTATTTT; CDR3aa: CSSSLQGDTQYF
d_gene: NA; j_gene: TRBJ2-7; v_gene: TRBV21-1; abundance: NA; CDR3nt: TGTGCCAGCAGCAAAGGGGGGGAGGGTACCTACGAGCAGTACTTC; CDR3aa: CASSKGGEGTYEQYF
d_gene: TRBD1; j_gene: TRBJ1-1; v_gene: TRBV10-2; abundance: once; CDR3nt: TGCGCCAGCAGTGGACAGGGGAACACTGAAGCTTTCTTT; CDR3aa: CASSGQGNTEAFF
d_gene: NA; j_gene: TRBJ2-7; v_gene: TRBV6-5; abundance: few; CDR3nt: TGTGCCAGCGGACCGACAGAGTACGAGCAGTACTTC; CDR3aa: CASGPTEYEQYF
d_gene: NA; j_gene: TRBJ2-6; v_gene: TRBV7-2; abundance: NA; CDR3nt: TGTGCCAGCAGCTTTAGGAGTGCTGGGGCCAACGTCCTGACTTTC; CDR3aa: CASSFRSAGANVLTF
d_gene: TRBD1; j_gene: TRBJ2-2; v_gene: TRBV2; abundance: NA; CDR3nt: TGTGCCAGCAGGACGCGACAGGGACAGCCCAAGAACACCGGGGAGCTGTTTTTT; CDR3aa: CASRTRQGQPKNTGELFF
d_gene: NA; j_gene: TRBJ1-2; v_gene: TRBV18; abundance: NA; CDR3nt: TGTGCCAGCTCACCTGGGCGGGGGGCTTCGGAAGATGGCTACACCTTC; CDR3aa: CASSPGRGASEDGYTF
d_gene: TRBD1; j_gene: TRBJ2-1; v_gene: TRBV5-8; abundance: NA; CDR3nt: TGTGCCAGCAGCTTGGCCGGGACAGTTCTTGGCAATGAGCAGTTCTTC; CDR3aa: CASSLAGTVLGNEQFF
d_gene: NA; j_gene: TRBJ1-1; v_gene: TRBV2; abundance: NA; CDR3nt: TGTGCCAGCAGTGAATCAGTTATATCAGCGATTTTT; CDR3aa: CASSESVISAIF
d_gene: NA; j_gene: TRBJ2-7; v_gene: TRBV27; abundance: NA; CDR3nt: TGTGCCAGCAGTTTATCAGCAGGCTACGAGCAGTACTTC; CDR3aa: CASSLSAGYEQYF
d_gene: TRBD1; j_gene: TRBJ2-7; v_gene: TRBV7-9; abundance: NA; CDR3nt: TGTGCCAGCAGGGGACAGGGGGCCGGCTACGAGCAGTACTTC; CDR3aa: CASRGQGAGYEQYF
d_gene: TRBD2; j_gene: TRBJ2-3; v_gene: TRBV2; abundance: NA; CDR3nt: TGTGCCAGCAGCGGACTAGCGGGGAACACAGATACGCAGTATTTT; CDR3aa: CASSGLAGNTDTQYF
d_gene: NA; j_gene: TRBJ1-6; v_gene: TRBV25-1; abundance: NA; CDR3nt: TGTGCCAGCAGTGAATCCCGGCGGCCCTCATCACCCCTCCACTTT; CDR3aa: CASSESRRPSSPLHF
d_gene: NA; j_gene: TRBJ1-5; v_gene: TRBV7-9; abundance: NA; CDR3nt: TGTGCCAGCAGCTTTTCGGGGGAACAGCCCCAGCATTTT; CDR3aa: CASSFSGEQPQHF
d_gene: NA; j_gene: TRBJ1-1; v_gene: TRBV9; abundance: NA; CDR3nt: TGTGTCAGCAGCTCAAGCGGGACATCCCCTGAAGCTTTCTTT; CDR3aa: CVSSSSGTSPEAFF
d_gene: TRBD2; j_gene: TRBJ2-1; v_gene: TRBV7-9; abundance: once; CDR3nt: TGTGCCAGCAGCTTCTTAGCGGGGGGGCTCAATGAGCAGTTCTTC; CDR3aa: CASSFLAGGLNEQFF
d_gene: TRBD2; j_gene: TRBJ2-1; v_gene: TRBV9; abundance: NA; CDR3nt: TGTGCCAGCAGCAAACGCGGGTACGGAGTGGGAGCGGGAGGTCGCCCCAACAATGAGCAGTTCTTC; CDR3aa: CASSKRGYGVGAGGRPNNEQFF
d_gene: NA; j_gene: TRBJ1-6; v_gene: TRBV6-1; abundance: NA; CDR3nt: TGTGCCAGCAGTGACCAGGGCTCCTATAATTCACCCCTCCACTTT; CDR3aa: CASSDQGSYNSPLHF
d_gene: TRBD1; j_gene: TRBJ1-3; v_gene: TRBV15; abundance: NA; CDR3nt: TGTGCCACCAGCAGAGATCAGGGGGCCCGTCGGAGCTCTGGAAACACCATATATTTT; CDR3aa: CATSRDQGARRSSGNTIYF
d_gene: TRBD1; j_gene: TRBJ1-1; v_gene: TRBV5-4; abundance: NA; CDR3nt: TGTGCCAGCAGGGTACAGGGGGGTTTTTCTCACACTGAAGCTTTCTTT; CDR3aa: CASRVQGGFSHTEAFF
d_gene: NA; j_gene: TRBJ1-2; v_gene: TRBV7-9; abundance: once; CDR3nt: TGTTCCAGCAGCCGAGGGGGCTACACCTTC; CDR3aa: CSSSRGGYTF
d_gene: TRBD1; j_gene: TRBJ1-2; v_gene: TRBV18; abundance: few; CDR3nt: TGTGCCAGCTCTCCTGACAGGGTATATGGCTACACCTTC; CDR3aa: CASSPDRVYGYTF
d_gene: TRBD2; j_gene: TRBJ2-7; v_gene: TRBV30; abundance: NA; CDR3nt: TGTGCCTGGAGTGTACCGGCACTAGCGACCTACGAGCAGTACTTC; CDR3aa: CAWSVPALATYEQYF
d_gene: TRBD1; j_gene: TRBJ2-3; v_gene: TRBV15; abundance: few; CDR3nt: TGTGCCACCAGCAGACAGGGGGCTCCCACAGATACGCAGTATTTT; CDR3aa: CATSRQGAPTDTQYF
d_gene: TRBD1; j_gene: TRBJ1-2; v_gene: TRBV12-5; abundance: NA; CDR3nt: TGTGCTAGTGGTTTGGGGGCAGGGGGCCAAGGTGGCTACACCTTC; CDR3aa: CASGLGAGGQGGYTF
d_gene: TRBD1; j_gene: TRBJ2-7; v_gene: TRBV13; abundance: NA; CDR3nt: TGTGCCAGCAGCTTAGGCCCACAGGGGATCGGCTACGAGCAGTACTTC; CDR3aa: CASSLGPQGIGYEQYF
d_gene: TRBD2; j_gene: TRBJ2-1; v_gene: TRBV27; abundance: NA; CDR3nt: TGTGCCAGCAGTTTATGGAGCGGGAGGGCCAATGAGCAGTTCTTC; CDR3aa: CASSLWSGRANEQFF
d_gene: NA; j_gene: TRBJ2-2; v_gene: TRBV27; abundance: few; CDR3nt: TGTGCCAGCAGGGCCCGGGTCGGGGAGCTGTTTTTT; CDR3aa: CASRARVGELFF
d_gene: NA; j_gene: TRBJ2-7; v_gene: TRBV30; abundance: NA; CDR3nt: TGTGCCGCCAGGGCGGATTCCTACGAGCAGTACTTC; CDR3aa: CAARADSYEQYF
d_gene: NA; j_gene: TRBJ1-2; v_gene: TRBV5-6; abundance: few; CDR3nt: TGTGCCAGCAGCTTGGTATCGGGGGACTATGGCTACACCTTC; CDR3aa: CASSLVSGDYGYTF
d_gene: TRBD2; j_gene: TRBJ2-3; v_gene: TRBV27; abundance: NA; CDR3nt: TGTGCCAGCAGTTCGACTAGCGGGACCTTCACAGATACGCAGTATTTT; CDR3aa: CASSSTSGTFTDTQYF
d_gene: NA; j_gene: TRBJ2-7; v_gene: TRBV6-1; abundance: few; CDR3nt: TGTGCCAGCAGTGCGGGACTCGATATCTCCTACGAGCAGTACTTC; CDR3aa: CASSAGLDISYEQYF
d_gene: NA; j_gene: TRBJ2-1; v_gene: TRBV2; abundance: NA; CDR3nt: TGTGCCAGCAGTGATGGGGGCGAAAAGGGCAATGAGCAGTTCTTC; CDR3aa: CASSDGGEKGNEQFF
d_gene: NA; j_gene: TRBJ1-6; v_gene: TRBV4-1; abundance: NA; CDR3nt: TGCGCCAGCAGCCAAGAATCAACAGGCGTTTCACCCCTCCACTTT; CDR3aa: CASSQESTGVSPLHF
d_gene: TRBD1; j_gene: TRBJ2-7; v_gene: TRBV7-9; abundance: NA; CDR3nt: TGTGCCAGCAGCGACGGACAGGGTCCATACGAGCAGTACTTC; CDR3aa: CASSDGQGPYEQYF
d_gene: NA; j_gene: TRBJ1-2; v_gene: TRBV29-1; abundance: NA; CDR3nt: TGCAGCGTTGCTGACGGGATACTCTATGGCTACACCTTC; CDR3aa: CSVADGILYGYTF
d_gene: TRBD1; j_gene: TRBJ1-5; v_gene: TRBV6-1; abundance: NA; CDR3nt: TGTGCCAGCAGTCCCGGGACAGGGAGCCAGCCCCAGCATTTT; CDR3aa: CASSPGTGSQPQHF
d_gene: TRBD1; j_gene: TRBJ1-3; v_gene: TRBV4-1; abundance: NA; CDR3nt: TGCGCCAGCAGCCAAGTGGAGGGGGCAAGAAACACCATATATTTT; CDR3aa: CASSQVEGARNTIYF
d_gene: TRBD1; j_gene: TRBJ1-3; v_gene: TRBV2; abundance: NA; CDR3nt: TGTGCCAGCAGTACAGGGGGAAGCTCTGGAAACACCATATATTTT; CDR3aa: CASSTGGSSGNTIYF
d_gene: NA; j_gene: TRBJ1-2; v_gene: TRBV7-9; abundance: NA; CDR3nt: TGTGCCAGCGCCCAGGGGAAAGGGGGCTACACCTTC; CDR3aa: CASAQGKGGYTF
d_gene: NA; j_gene: TRBJ2-7; v_gene: TRBV6-6; abundance: NA; CDR3nt: TGTGCCAGCACCCTACACCGGGACACAAGCTCCTACGAGCAGTACTTC; CDR3aa: CASTLHRDTSSYEQYF
d_gene: TRBD1; j_gene: TRBJ2-7; v_gene: TRBV7-3; abundance: NA; CDR3nt: TGTGCCAGCAGCGCGGGACAGGGGTCGGGCGAGCAGTACTTC; CDR3aa: CASSAGQGSGEQYF